This passage covers 23 T cell receptor beta chains from one sample sequenced in a study of cytomegalovirus exposure and HLA in healthy donors (dated by TCRdb to about 2017). Receptor amplification or capture employed the immunoSEQ multiplex PCR assay. For the multiplex PCR, a mixture combining 60 forward primers for TCR Vbeta segments and 13 reverse primers for TCR Jbeta segments was used. What TCRdb holds here is the immuneACCESS table cut down to in-frame rearrangements. Part of the clones is not present; checked against another copy, under half of the missing clones reflect an unresolved V gene, and the others are unexplained. The sample table lists 90,000 to 140,000 clones, 78% of them with a count of one. Under 1.5% of the sample is held by the ten biggest clonotypes. The sequenced sample was PBMCs. The receptor source for this set is a man aged 30 to 39 in good health and CMV-seronegative.

The chain is built from TRBV7-2 and TRBJ1-2; D remains ambiguous. V shed 5 bases and J shed 2 bases, with 9 bases lying between them. Germline loops: CDR1 SGHTA, CDR2 FQGNSA. The CDR3 spans 13 residues. The CDR3 sequence is CASSPQVNYGYTF. The CDR3 bases are TGTGCCAGCAGCCCCCAGGTAAACTATGGCTACACCTTC.

The chain carries TRBV10-2 and TRBJ2-6, with 7 nucleotides matching TRBD2. This CDR3 contains 15 residues. V shed 8 bases and J 1 base; nucleotides not matched to a gene: 5. Germline loops: CDR1 WSHSY, CDR2 SAAADI. CDR3: CASRREGSGANVLTF. The CDR3 DNA sequence: TGCGCCAGCCGAAGGGAGGGGTCTGGGGCCAACGTCCTGACTTTC.

The CDR3 region has the DNA TGTGCCAGCAGCGCCCCCGGGACAGGGGGAGTGGGTTCACCCCTCCACTTT. Translating gives CASSAPGTGGVGSPLHF. The chain recombines TRBV9 with TRBJ1-6, with TRBD1 identical over 11 bases. The CDR3 length is 17 residues. The V gene end was trimmed by 3 bases and the J gene end by 9 bases; junction bases not matched to a gene: 11. Germline-derived CDR1 and CDR2 are SGDLS and YYNGEE.

V usage is TRBV2 and J usage is TRBJ2-1; D may be TRBD2 (6 bases). This CDR3 comprises 15 residues. Per the germline V gene, CDR1 is SNHLY and CDR2 is FYNNEI. With 3 bases removed from V and 7 bases from J, the gap between germline ends came to 16 bases. This CDR3 reads CASSERLAQANEQFF. The CDR3 DNA follows: TGTGCCAGCAGTGAGCGTCTAGCGCAGGCTAATGAGCAGTTCTTC. Variable domain in full (rest from reference TRBV2 and TRBJ2-1): EPEVTQTPSHQVTQMGQEVILRCVPISNHLYFYWYRQILGQKVEFLVSFYNNEISEKSEIFDDQFSVERPDGSNFTLKIRSTKLEDSAMYFCASSERLAQANEQFFGPGTRLTVL.

This chain connects TRBV27 to TRBJ2-7; 7 bases map to TRBD2. The V segment lost 4 bases and the J segment 1 base; nucleotides outside the gene matches: 13. Germline-derived CDR1 and CDR2 are MNHEY and SMNVEV (reference sequence). The CDR3 has 17 residues. The CDR3: CASSSPRAGVTSYEQYF. The CDR3, as DNA: TGTGCCAGCAGTTCCCCGCGGGCGGGGGTGACTTCCTACGAGCAGTACTTC.

This clone was seen a single time. The rearrangement joins TRBV6-5 to TRBJ1-1; D is possibly TRBD1 (6 bases). V lost 6 bases to trimming and J lost 1 base, with 9 bases between them. From germline, CDR1 is MNHEY and CDR2 SVGAGI. The CDR3 contains 13 residues. The CDR3 loop is CASRGGGNTEAFF. The CDR3 bases are TGTGCCAGCAGAGGGGGGGGGAACACTGAAGCTTTCTTT.

The V call is TRBV7-6, the J call TRBJ2-3; D not certain. CDR1 and CDR2 from the germline V gene are SGHVS and FNYEAQ. V was pared by 8 bases and J by 2 bases, with 11 bases between. The CDR3 contains 13 residues. Written as DNA, the CDR3 is TGTGCCAGCGCGATCGGTTACACAGATACGCAGTATTTT. It yields the protein CASAIGYTDTQYF.

The chain couples TRBV15 to TRBJ2-7; D is unclear. The CDR3 has 13 amino acids. Trimming pared 3 bases from V and 6 bases from J, leaving 12 bases between. Germline CDR1 LNHNV, CDR2 YYDKDF (reference sequence). The CDR3, as DNA: TGTGCCACCAGCAGTCCCCCGTCCGTCGAGCAGTACTTC. It yields the protein CATSSPPSVEQYF.

The chain is built from TRBV7-9 and TRBJ1-6; 8 nucleotides match TRBD1. Germline CDR1 and CDR2: SEHNR and FQNEAQ (reference sequence). The V and J ends lost 5 bases and 10 bases, in that order; junction bases with no gene match: 13. The CDR3 runs 16 residues. The CDR3 loop is CASSRTGPRKDSPLHF. The DNA for the CDR3 is TGTGCCAGCAGCCGGACAGGGCCTAGAAAAGACTCACCCCTCCACTTT. Using reference TRBV7-9 and TRBJ1-6 for the parts outside the CDR3, the full variable domain is DTGVSQNPRHKITKRGQNVTFRCDPISEHNRLYWYRQTLGQGPEFLTYFQNEAQLEKSRLLSDRFSAERPKGSFSTLEIQRTEQGDSAMYLCASSRTGPRKDSPLHFGNGTRLTVT.

The rearrangement joins TRBV5-1 to TRBJ2-7; D gene ambiguous. Germline loops: CDR1 SGHRS, CDR2 YFSETQ. V was shortened by 0 bases and J by 2 bases, with 6 bases between the two germline ends. The CDR3 has 13 amino acids. CDR3 in amino acids: CASSLVSAYEQYF. The CDR3 region has the DNA TGCGCCAGCAGCTTGGTCAGTGCCTACGAGCAGTACTTC.

The chain joins TRBV5-1 to TRBJ2-1; 8 positions agree with TRBD1. The CDR3 spans 16 residues. Trimming at V came to 2 bases and at J to 3 bases, leaving 7 bases not matched to a gene. Germline V gene lookup returns CDR1 SGHRS and CDR2 YFSETQ. Here the CDR3 DNA reads TGCGCCAGCAGCTTATCAGCAGGGGGCTTCTACAATGAGCAGTTCTTC. It specifies CASSLSAGGFYNEQFF.

The V call is TRBV6-6, the J call TRBJ2-5; 8 positions agree with TRBD2. The DNA end is more similar to TRBJ2-7, so the J call may be wrong. The CDR3 spans 14 residues. Germline CDR1 and CDR2: MNHNY and SVGAGI (reference sequence). This CDR3 reads CASSYSTSAYEQYF. The CDR3 bases are TGTGCCAGCAGTTACTCGACTAGCGCCTACGAGCAGTACTTC.

V gene TRBV28 combines with J gene TRBJ2-7; TRBD1 agrees at 10 bases. CDR3 length: 14 residues. V lost 4 bases, J lost 2 bases, and 2 bases stayed unmatched. In germline, CDR1 is MDHEN, CDR2 SYDVKM. In DNA, the CDR3 is TGTGCCAGCAGTTCGGGACAGGGGCCCTACGAGCAGTACTTC. Protein: CASSSGQGPYEQYF.

This clone was observed a handful of times. The chain combines TRBV28 with TRBJ2-5; a weak D match, TRBD2 (6 bases). The J call is doubtful: the DNA matches TRBJ2-7 better. The germline V gene has CDR1 MDHEN and CDR2 SYDVKM. CDR3 size: 14 residues. The CDR3 DNA is TGTGCCAGCAGGTTGGGGGGTTGGGGCTACGAGCAGTACTTC. This codes for CASRLGGWGYEQYF.

V usage is TRBV6-5 and J usage is TRBJ2-2, with 8 bases lining up with TRBD1. The CDR3 has 14 residues. Germline V CDR1 and CDR2: MNHEY, SVGAGI. CDR3 residues: CVTRAGGTTGELFF. DNA for the CDR3: TGTGTCACGCGGGCAGGGGGCACCACCGGGGAGCTGTTTTTT.

This clone has only a few counts. This chain links TRBV29-1 with TRBJ1-1, with TRBD1 matching 10 bases. Germline lookup yields CDR1 SQVTM and CDR2 ANQGSEA. V shed 7 bases, J shed 4 bases, and the junction held 3 bases outside the gene matches. The CDR3 contains 12 residues. CDR3 sequence (DNA): TGCAGCGGGGACAGGGGTATCACTGAAGCTTTCTTT. Translated: CSGDRGITEAFF. Looking up the rest from reference TRBV29-1 and TRBJ1-1 gives the full variable domain: SAVISQKPSRDICQRGTSLTIQCQVDSQVTMMFWYRQQPGQSLTLIATANQGSEATYESGFVIDKFPISRPNLTFSTLTVSNMSPEDSSIYLCSGDRGITEAFFGQGTRLTVV.

This chain joins TRBV10-2 and TRBJ1-4, with D perhaps TRBD1 (5 bases). Trimming took off 3 bases at V and 0 bases at J, with 11 bases between the two ends. This CDR3 region has 16 residues. CDR1 and CDR2 (germline): WSHSY, SAAADI. The CDR3 loop reads CASSDWGEATNEKLFF. The CDR3 DNA reads as TGCGCCAGCAGTGACTGGGGCGAGGCAACTAATGAAAAACTGTTTTTT.

The chain carries TRBV2 and TRBJ2-5; D unresolved. The DNA end is a closer match to TRBJ2-7, so the J assignment may be wrong. The CDR3 is made up of 14 amino acids. Germline CDR1 is SNHLY and CDR2 is FYNNEI. The CDR3 region is CASSEAPLSYEQYF. DNA of the CDR3: TGTGCCAGCAGTGAAGCGCCCCTGTCCTACGAGCAGTACTTC.

The chain recombines TRBV27 with TRBJ1-3, with D tentatively TRBD1 (5 bases). From germline, CDR1 is MNHEY and CDR2 SMNVEV (reference sequence). The CDR3 totals 17 residues. With 6 bases removed from V and 0 bases from J, the gap between germline ends came to 18 bases. CDR3 bases: TGTGCCAGCAGACCCCTGTGGCAGGGAAACTCTGGAAACACCATATATTTT. This codes for CASRPLWQGNSGNTIYF.

The CDR3 here is CASSEQGAIDGYTF. CDR3 sequence (DNA): TGTGCCAGTAGTGAACAGGGGGCTATCGATGGCTACACCTTC. V and J are TRBV19 and TRBJ1-2; TRBD1 agrees at 9 bases. Unmatched junction bases numbered 7, after V lost 5 bases and J lost 6 bases. This CDR3 contains 14 residues. The germline V gene has CDR1 LNHDA and CDR2 SQIVND (reference sequence).

The CDR3 sequence: CASSVGLASSYNEQFF. The CDR3 coding sequence is TGTGCCAGCAGCGTTGGACTAGCAAGCTCCTACAATGAGCAGTTCTTC. V gene TRBV5-5 combines with J gene TRBJ2-1, with TRBD2 matching over 8 bases. V shed 4 bases and J 0 bases; nucleotides not matched to a gene: 6. Germline assignment: CDR1 SGHKS and CDR2 YYEKEE (reference sequence). This CDR3 comprises 16 residues.

The V and J genes are TRBV7-6 and TRBJ2-7; maybe TRBD2 (5 bases). CDR1 is SGHVS and CDR2 is FNYEAQ in the germline V gene. CDR3 length equals 15 residues. V lost 1 base, J lost 0 bases, and 10 bases lay in between. CDR3 coding DNA: TGTGCCAGCAGCTTAGACAGCGGAGCCTCCTACGAGCAGTACTTC. Protein product: CASSLDSGASYEQYF.

The V and J genes are TRBV4-1 and TRBJ1-3; 9 nucleotides match TRBD1. Germline V CDR1 and CDR2: MGHRA, YSYEKL. The CDR3 is made up of 13 amino acids. V lost 4 bases to trimming and J lost 8 bases; unmatched junction nucleotides: 3. CDR3 in amino acids: CASSRDRADTIYF. Here the CDR3 DNA reads TGCGCCAGCAGCCGGGACAGGGCGGACACCATATATTTT.